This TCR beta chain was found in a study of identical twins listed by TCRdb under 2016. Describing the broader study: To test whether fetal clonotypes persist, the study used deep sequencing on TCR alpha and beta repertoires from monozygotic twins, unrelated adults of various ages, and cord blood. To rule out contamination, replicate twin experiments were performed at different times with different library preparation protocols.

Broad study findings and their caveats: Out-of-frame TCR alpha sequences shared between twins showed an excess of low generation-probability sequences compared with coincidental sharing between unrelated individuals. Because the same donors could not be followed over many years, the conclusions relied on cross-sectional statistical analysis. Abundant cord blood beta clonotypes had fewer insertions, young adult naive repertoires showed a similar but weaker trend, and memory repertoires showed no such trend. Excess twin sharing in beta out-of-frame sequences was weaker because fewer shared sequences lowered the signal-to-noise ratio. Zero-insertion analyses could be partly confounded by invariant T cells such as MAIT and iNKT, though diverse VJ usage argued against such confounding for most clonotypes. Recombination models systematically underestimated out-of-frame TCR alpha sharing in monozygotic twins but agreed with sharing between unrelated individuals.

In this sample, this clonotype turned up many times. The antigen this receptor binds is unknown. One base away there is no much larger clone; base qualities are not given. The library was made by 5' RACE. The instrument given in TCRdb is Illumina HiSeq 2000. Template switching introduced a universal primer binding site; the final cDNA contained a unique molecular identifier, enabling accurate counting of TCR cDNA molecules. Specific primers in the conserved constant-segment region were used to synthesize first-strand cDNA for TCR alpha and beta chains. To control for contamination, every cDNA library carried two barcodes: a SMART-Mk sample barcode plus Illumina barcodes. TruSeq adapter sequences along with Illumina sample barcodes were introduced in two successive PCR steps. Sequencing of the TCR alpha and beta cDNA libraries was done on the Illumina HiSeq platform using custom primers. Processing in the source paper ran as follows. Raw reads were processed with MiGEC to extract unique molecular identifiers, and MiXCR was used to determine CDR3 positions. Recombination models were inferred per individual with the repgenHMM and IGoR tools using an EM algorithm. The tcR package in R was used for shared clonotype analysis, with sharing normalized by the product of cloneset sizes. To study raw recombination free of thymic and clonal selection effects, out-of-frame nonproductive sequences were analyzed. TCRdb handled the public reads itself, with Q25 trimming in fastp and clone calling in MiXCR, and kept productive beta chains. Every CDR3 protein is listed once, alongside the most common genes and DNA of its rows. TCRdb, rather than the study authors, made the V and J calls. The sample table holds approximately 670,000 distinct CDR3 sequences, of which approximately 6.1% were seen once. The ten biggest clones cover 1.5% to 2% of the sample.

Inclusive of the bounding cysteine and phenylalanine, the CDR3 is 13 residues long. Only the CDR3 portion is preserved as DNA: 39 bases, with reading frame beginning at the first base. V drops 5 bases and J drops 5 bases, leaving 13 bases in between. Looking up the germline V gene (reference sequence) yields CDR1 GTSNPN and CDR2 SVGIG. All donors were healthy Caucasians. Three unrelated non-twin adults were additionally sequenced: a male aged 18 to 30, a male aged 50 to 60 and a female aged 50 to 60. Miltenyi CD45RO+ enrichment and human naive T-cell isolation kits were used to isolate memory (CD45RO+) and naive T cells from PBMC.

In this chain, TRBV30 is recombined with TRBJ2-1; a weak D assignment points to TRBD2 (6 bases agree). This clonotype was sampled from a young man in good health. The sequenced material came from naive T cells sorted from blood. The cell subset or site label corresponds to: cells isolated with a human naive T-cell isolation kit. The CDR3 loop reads CAWEEGRNNEQFF. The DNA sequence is TGTGCCTGGGAAGAGGGGAGGAACAATGAGCAGTTCTTC. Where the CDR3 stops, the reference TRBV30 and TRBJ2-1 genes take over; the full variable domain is SQTIHQWPATLVQPVGSPLSLECTVEGTSNPNLYWYRQAAGRGLQLLFYSVGIGQISSEVPQNLSASRPQDRQFILSSKKLLLSDSGFYLCAWEEGRNNEQFFGPGTRLTVL.